These 3 T cell receptor beta chains were sequenced from one sample in a study of blood T cell repertoires in COVID-19. Assay: immunoSEQ multiplex PCR; the TCRdb copy retains only in-frame clones and omits some. The repertoire consists of around 140,000 clones, with 85% to 90% occurring once and the leading ten covering 11%. The sample consisted of PBMCs or T cells enriched from blood (not recorded which). All receptors come from a man aged 55-75 years who had recovered from COVID-19.

The chain links TRBV28 to TRBJ1-5; tentatively, D is TRBD1 (5 bases). CDR1 is MDHEN, CDR2 SYDVKM, per germline. Trimming shortened V by 2 bases and J by 2 bases, and 13 bases separated the two germline ends. This CDR3 has 16 residues. CDR3 residues: CASSLVGGGGNQPQHF. The DNA for the CDR3 is TGTGCCAGCAGTTTAGTCGGTGGGGGGGGCAATCAGCCCCAGCATTTT.

CDR3 nucleotide sequence: TGTGCCAGCGGGGGACATACAAATGAGCAGTTCTTC. Translation gives CASGGHTNEQFF. The chain joins TRBV2 to TRBJ2-1; perhaps TRBD1 as D (6 bases). The germline V gene encodes CDR1 SNHLY and CDR2 FYNNEI. V dropped 8 bases and J dropped 7 bases, with 12 bases sitting between them. This CDR3 spans 12 amino acids.

This sequence joins TRBV5-1 and TRBJ1-4, with 7 bases fitting TRBD1. The CDR3 runs 13 residues. Germline V gene lookup returns CDR1 SGHRS and CDR2 YFSETQ. After removal of 4 bases from V and 5 bases from J, the junction contained 2 bases not matched to a gene. The CDR3 is CASSGGQNEKLFF. The CDR3 DNA is TGCGCCAGCAGCGGGGGACAGAATGAAAAACTGTTTTTT.